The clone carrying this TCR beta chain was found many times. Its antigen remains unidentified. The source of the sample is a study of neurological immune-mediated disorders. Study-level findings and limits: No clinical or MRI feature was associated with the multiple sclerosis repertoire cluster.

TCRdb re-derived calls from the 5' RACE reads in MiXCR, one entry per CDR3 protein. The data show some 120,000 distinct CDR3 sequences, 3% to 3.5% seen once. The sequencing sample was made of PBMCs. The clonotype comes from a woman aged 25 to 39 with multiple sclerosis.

The CDR3 reads CASSQAVAGGPYEQYF. In DNA form, the CDR3 reads TGTGCCAGCAGCCAAGCGGTAGCGGGGGGGCCGTACGAGCAGTACTTC. This rearrangement joins TRBV3-1 to TRBJ2-7; 11 bases line up with TRBD2. Unmatched junction bases numbered 6, after V lost 1 base and J lost 4 bases. The CDR3 is made up of 16 amino acids. Germline V CDR1 and CDR2: LGHDT, YNNKEL (reference sequence).